A selection of T cell receptor beta chains follows, all from one sample in a study of T cells in tumors after PD-1 blockade. Profiled with immunoSEQ multiplex PCR; TCRdb holds only in-frame clones, not every one. This table holds 30,000 to 40,000 clones, roughly 78% found once. Sequencing was performed on PBMCs, taken before anti-PD-1 treatment. The origin of the receptors is a human donor with basal cell carcinoma. CDR3s include the opening cysteine and the closing phenylalanine or tryptophan. Each record gives: V gene, J gene, CDR3 protein.

>TRBV25-1|TRBJ2-3
CASGVGTVHTDTQYF
>TRBV7-2|TRBJ2-7
CASSLGLSDEQYF
>TRBV15|TRBJ1-1
CATSRDLMNTEAFF
>TRBV7-3|TRBJ2-3
CASSLRGGSVLTDTQYF
>TRBV19|TRBJ1-4
CASSIQGSREKLFF
>TRBV14|TRBJ2-2
CASSQRDPRAGELFF
>TRBV6-2/TRBV6-3|TRBJ1-2
CASSRLTASSANYGYTF
>TRBV30|TRBJ1-6
CAWAVGGRNSPLHF
>TRBV6-5|TRBJ1-5
CASSGGQKIQPQHF
>TRBV30|TRBJ1-1
CAWERGRNTEAFF
>TRBV27|TRBJ2-1
CASSARVFENNEQFF
>TRBV4-3|TRBJ2-4
CASSQERGGGSYKNIQYF
>TRBV7-6|TRBJ2-2
CASSPGRENTGELFF
>TRBV29-1|TRBJ2-1
CSVPLLGSSYNEQFF
>TRBV12-3/TRBV12-4|TRBJ2-5
CASSGQVRETQYF
>TRBV4-3|TRBJ1-6
CASSQIDRNSPLHF
>TRBV2|TRBJ1-5
CASSWTNSNQPQHF
>TRBV6-4|TRBJ1-2
CASRTSGFGGYGYTF
>TRBV19|TRBJ2-2
CASSRSPIQGALTGELFF
>TRBV18|TRBJ1-1
CASSPRPMNTEAFF
>TRBV28|TRBJ1-1
CASPRSGGDTEAFF
>TRBV6-1|TRBJ2-1
CASSERGLAGGPSYNEQFF
>TRBV20-1|TRBJ2-7
CSASRTLGLAGDLGSYEQYF
>TRBV4-3|TRBJ2-1
CASSQDRRDRGASEQFF
>TRBV11-3|TRBJ2-1
CASSLASGTWEQFF
>TRBV28|TRBJ1-2
CASRTGVANYGYTF
>TRBV30|TRBJ2-1
CAWSPSGIEQFF
>TRBV28|TRBJ2-1
CASSLWAGGFNEQFF
>TRBV19|TRBJ2-7
CASTSTAGTLEQYF
>TRBV9|TRBJ2-1
CASSVRSSESNEQFF
>TRBV4-3|TRBJ2-7
CASSQEPLGQGISYEQYF
>TRBV25-1|TRBJ2-1
CASSEKREVGRVQFF
>TRBV7-2|TRBJ2-7
CASSPPSGGAKYEQYF
>TRBV5-4|TRBJ1-6
CASSLANTYNSPLHF
>TRBV4-1|TRBJ1-4
CASSQDLGVFGEKLFF
>TRBV24-1|TRBJ2-5
CATSDASGGVRETQYF
>TRBV3-1/TRBV3-2|TRBJ2-7
CASSQGRIDIWAAEQYF
>TRBV7-6|TRBJ1-1
CASSSSTLRTEAFF
>TRBV3-1/TRBV3-2|TRBJ2-3
CVSSQGSVDTQYF
>TRBV5-6|TRBJ1-5
CASSEQTGVGQPQHF
>TRBV3-1/TRBV3-2|TRBJ2-3
CASSPSVGGGPTDTQYF
>TRBV24-1|TRBJ2-7
CATSTGQGASQYF
>TRBV24-1|TRBJ1-6
CATSDLPGGSSPLHF
>TRBV3-1/TRBV3-2|TRBJ1-4
CASSLRQGGDEKLFF
>TRBV6-5|TRBJ1-6
CASDGDFYNSPLHF
>TRBV4-2|TRBJ1-3
CASSQEFGRGDSGNTIYF
>TRBV2|TRBJ2-1
CASRGASGSTVSGQFF
>TRBV15|TRBJ2-1
CATSREVGGAHNEQFF
>TRBV19|TRBJ2-1
CASSIWGPVNEQFF
>TRBV19|TRBJ1-1
CASSQTPNTEAFF
>TRBV18|TRBJ2-5
CASSPPRGQGKETQYF
>TRBV30|TRBJ2-7
CAWSDGTTAEQYF
>TRBV24-1|TRBJ2-3
CATSDPSTGSGDTQYF
>TRBV23-1|TRBJ1-2
CASILKRGRYGYTF
>TRBV5-1|TRBJ1-4
CASSSGQGRGEKLFF